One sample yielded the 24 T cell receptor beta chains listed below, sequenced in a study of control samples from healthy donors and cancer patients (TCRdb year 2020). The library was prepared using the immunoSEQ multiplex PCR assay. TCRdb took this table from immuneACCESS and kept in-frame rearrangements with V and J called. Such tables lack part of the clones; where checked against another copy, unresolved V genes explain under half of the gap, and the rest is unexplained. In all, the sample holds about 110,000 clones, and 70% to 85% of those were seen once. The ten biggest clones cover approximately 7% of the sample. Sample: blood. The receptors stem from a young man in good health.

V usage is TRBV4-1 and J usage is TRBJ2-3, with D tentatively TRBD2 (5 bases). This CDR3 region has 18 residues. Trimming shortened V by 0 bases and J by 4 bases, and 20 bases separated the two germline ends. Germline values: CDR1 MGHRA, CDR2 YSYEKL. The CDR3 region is CASSQDFGSHAGADTQYF. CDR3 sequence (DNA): TGCGCCAGCAGCCAAGATTTTGGCAGCCATGCCGGGGCAGATACGCAGTATTTT.

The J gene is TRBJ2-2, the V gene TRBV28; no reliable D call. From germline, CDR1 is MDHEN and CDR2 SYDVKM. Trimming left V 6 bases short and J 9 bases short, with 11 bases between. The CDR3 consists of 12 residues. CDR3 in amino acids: CASSPLGRELFF. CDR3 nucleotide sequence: TGTGCCAGCAGCCCATTAGGGCGGGAGCTGTTTTTT.

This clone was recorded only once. The CDR3, as DNA: TGCGCCAGCCGTGAGGCAAACACCGGGGAGCTGTTTTTT. It encodes CASREANTGELFF. The V call is TRBV5-1, the J call TRBJ2-2; D is undetermined. In germline, CDR1 is SGHRS, CDR2 YFSETQ. This CDR3 is built from 13 residues. V lost 7 bases and J 2 bases, leaving 9 bases between the germline ends. The variable domain in full, with the rest retrieved from reference TRBV5-1 and TRBJ2-2, is KAGVTQTPRYLIKTRGQQVTLSCSPISGHRSVSWYQQTPGQGLQFLFEYFSETQRNKGNFPGRFSGRQFSNSRSEMNVSTLELGDSALYLCASREANTGELFFGEGSRLTVL.

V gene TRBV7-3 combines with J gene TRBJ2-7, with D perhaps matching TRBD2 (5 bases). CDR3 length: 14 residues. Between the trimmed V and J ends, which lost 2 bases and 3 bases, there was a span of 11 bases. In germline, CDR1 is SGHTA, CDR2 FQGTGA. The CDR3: CASSLFTGIYEQYF. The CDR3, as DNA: TGTGCCAGCAGCTTATTCACGGGGATCTACGAGCAGTACTTC.

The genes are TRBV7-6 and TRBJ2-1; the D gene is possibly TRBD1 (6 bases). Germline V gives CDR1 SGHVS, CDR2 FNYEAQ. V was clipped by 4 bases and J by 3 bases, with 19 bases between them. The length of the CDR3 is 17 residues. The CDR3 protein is CASSSSGQIDDYNEQFF. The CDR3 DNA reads TGTGCCAGCAGCTCCAGCGGACAGATCGATGACTACAATGAGCAGTTCTTC.

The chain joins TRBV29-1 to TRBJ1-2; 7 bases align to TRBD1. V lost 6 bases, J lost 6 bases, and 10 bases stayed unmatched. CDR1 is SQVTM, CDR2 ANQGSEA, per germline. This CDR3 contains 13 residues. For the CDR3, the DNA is TGCAGCGTGTCTGACAGGGTCGGGGATGGCTACACCTTC. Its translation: CSVSDRVGDGYTF.

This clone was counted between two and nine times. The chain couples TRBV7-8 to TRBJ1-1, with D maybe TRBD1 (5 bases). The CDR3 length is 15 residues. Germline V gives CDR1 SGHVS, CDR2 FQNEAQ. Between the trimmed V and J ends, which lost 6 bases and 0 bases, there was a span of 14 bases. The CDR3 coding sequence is TGTGCCAGCAGTGGACACCGGACGGTGAACACTGAAGCTTTCTTT. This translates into CASSGHRTVNTEAFF.

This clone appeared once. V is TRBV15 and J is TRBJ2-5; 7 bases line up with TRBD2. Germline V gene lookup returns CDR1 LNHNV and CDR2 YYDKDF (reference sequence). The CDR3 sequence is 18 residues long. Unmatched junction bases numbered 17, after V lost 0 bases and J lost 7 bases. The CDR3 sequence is CATSRDPPTPFREGTQYF. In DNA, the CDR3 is TGTGCCACCAGCAGAGATCCCCCCACCCCATTTAGGGAGGGGACCCAGTACTTC.

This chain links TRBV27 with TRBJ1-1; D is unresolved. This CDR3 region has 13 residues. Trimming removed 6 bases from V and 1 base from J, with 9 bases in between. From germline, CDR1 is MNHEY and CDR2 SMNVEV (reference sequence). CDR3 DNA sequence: TGTGCCAGCAGCCCTATCGGGAACACTGAAGCTTTCTTT. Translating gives CASSPIGNTEAFF.

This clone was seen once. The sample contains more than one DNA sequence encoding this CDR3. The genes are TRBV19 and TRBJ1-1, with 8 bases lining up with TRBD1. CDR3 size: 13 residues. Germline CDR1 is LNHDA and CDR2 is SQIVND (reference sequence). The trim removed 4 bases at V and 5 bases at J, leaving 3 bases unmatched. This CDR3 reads CASSSDRGTEAFF. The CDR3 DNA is TGTGCCAGTAGTAGCGACAGGGGAACTGAAGCTTTCTTT.

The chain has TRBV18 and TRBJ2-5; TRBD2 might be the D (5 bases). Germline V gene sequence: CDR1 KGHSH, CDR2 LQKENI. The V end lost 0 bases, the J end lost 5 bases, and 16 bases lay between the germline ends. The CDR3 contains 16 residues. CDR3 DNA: TGTGCCAGCTCACCACCAGGTTCGGCGGGCGGGGAGACCCAGTACTTC. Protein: CASSPPGSAGGETQYF.

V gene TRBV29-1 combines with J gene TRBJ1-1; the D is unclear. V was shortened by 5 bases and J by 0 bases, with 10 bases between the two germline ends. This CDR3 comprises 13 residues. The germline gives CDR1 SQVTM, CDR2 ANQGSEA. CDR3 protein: CSVRELLNTEAFF. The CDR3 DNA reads TGCAGCGTTCGTGAGCTTTTGAACACTGAAGCTTTCTTT.

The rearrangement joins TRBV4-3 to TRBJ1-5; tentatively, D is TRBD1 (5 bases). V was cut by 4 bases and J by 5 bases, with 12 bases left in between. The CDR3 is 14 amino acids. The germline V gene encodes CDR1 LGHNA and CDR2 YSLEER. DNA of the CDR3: TGCGCCAGCAGCCCTACGCGGGGGGATCAGCCCCAGCATTTT. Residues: CASSPTRGDQPQHF.

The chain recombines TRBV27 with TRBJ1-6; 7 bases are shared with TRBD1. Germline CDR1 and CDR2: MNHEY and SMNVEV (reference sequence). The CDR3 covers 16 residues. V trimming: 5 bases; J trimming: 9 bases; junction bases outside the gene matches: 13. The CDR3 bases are TGTGCCAGCAGTACTCCACTCGACAGGGTCAGTTCACCCCTCCACTTT. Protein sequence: CASSTPLDRVSSPLHF.

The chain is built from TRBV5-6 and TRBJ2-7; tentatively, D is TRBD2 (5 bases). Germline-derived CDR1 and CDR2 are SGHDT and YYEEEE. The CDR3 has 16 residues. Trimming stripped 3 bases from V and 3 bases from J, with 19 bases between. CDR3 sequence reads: CASSYLGGRSFYEQYV. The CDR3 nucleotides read TGTGCCAGCAGCTATCTTGGAGGTCGTAGTTTCTACGAGCAGTACGTC.

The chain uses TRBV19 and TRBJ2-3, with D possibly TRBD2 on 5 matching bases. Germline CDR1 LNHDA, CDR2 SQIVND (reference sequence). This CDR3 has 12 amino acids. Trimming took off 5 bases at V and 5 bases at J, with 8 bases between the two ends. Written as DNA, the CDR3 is TGTGCCAGTAGTCTAGGAGGAGATACGCAGTATTTT. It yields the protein CASSLGGDTQYF.

For the CDR3, the DNA is TGTGCCAGCAGACCTTCGGGGGGGTCTGGAAACACCATATATTTT. Protein product: CASRPSGGSGNTIYF. The rearrangement joins TRBV6-5 to TRBJ1-3, with D perhaps matching TRBD1 (5 bases). The CDR3 contains 15 residues. Trimming left V 6 bases short and J 1 base short, with 13 bases between. CDR1 is MNHEY and CDR2 is SVGAGI in the germline V gene.

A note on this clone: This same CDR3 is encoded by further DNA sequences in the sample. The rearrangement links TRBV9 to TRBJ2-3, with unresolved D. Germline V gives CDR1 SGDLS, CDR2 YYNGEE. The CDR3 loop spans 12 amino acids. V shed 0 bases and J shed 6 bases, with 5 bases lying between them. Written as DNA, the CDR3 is TGTGCCAGCAGCGTAGAGGCGGATACGCAGTATTTT. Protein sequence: CASSVEADTQYF.

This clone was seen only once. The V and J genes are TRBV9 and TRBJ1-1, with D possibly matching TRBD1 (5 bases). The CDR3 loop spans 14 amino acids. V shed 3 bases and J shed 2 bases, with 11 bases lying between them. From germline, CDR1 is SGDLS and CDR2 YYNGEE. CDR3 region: CASSETVTNTEAFF. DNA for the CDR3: TGTGCCAGCAGCGAGACAGTTACTAACACTGAAGCTTTCTTT.

The CDR3 region is CASSLPGYTEAFF. In DNA, the CDR3 is TGTGCCAGCAGCCTTCCGGGGTACACTGAAGCTTTCTTT. The chain combines TRBV3-1 (or the pseudogene TRBV3-2) with TRBJ1-1; no firm D call. The CDR3 length is 13 residues. Germline loops: CDR1 LGHDT, CDR2 YNNKEL (reference sequence). With 4 bases removed from V and 3 bases from J, the gap between germline ends came to 9 bases.

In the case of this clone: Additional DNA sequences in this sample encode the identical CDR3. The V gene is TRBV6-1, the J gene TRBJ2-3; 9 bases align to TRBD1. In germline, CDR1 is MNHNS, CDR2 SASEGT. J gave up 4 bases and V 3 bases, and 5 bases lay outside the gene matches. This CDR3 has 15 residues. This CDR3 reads CASSDSTGGSDTQYF. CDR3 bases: TGTGCCAGCAGTGATTCGACAGGGGGATCAGATACGCAGTATTTT.

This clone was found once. The CDR3 DNA reads as TGTGCCAGCAGTAAAAGCGGGGGGCAAGAGACCCAGTACTTC. Amino acids: CASSKSGGQETQYF. The chain combines TRBV2 with TRBJ2-5, with 9 bases aligning to TRBD2. This CDR3 region has 14 residues. CDR1 and CDR2 from the germline V gene are SNHLY and FYNNEI. The V gene end was trimmed by 5 bases and the J gene end by 2 bases; junction bases not matched to a gene: 3.

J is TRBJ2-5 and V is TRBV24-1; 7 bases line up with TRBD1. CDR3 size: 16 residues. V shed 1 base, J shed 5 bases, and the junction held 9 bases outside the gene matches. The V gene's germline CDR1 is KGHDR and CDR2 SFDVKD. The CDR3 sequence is CATSDFQQGWRETQYF. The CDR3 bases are TGTGCCACCAGTGATTTCCAACAGGGGTGGAGGGAGACCCAGTACTTC.

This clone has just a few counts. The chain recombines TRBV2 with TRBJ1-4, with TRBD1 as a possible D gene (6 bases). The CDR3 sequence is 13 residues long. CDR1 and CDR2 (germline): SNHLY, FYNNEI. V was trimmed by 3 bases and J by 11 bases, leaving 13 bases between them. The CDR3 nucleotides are TGTGCCAGCAGTGATGAACAGGGCACGAAACTGTTTTTT. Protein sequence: CASSDEQGTKLFF.